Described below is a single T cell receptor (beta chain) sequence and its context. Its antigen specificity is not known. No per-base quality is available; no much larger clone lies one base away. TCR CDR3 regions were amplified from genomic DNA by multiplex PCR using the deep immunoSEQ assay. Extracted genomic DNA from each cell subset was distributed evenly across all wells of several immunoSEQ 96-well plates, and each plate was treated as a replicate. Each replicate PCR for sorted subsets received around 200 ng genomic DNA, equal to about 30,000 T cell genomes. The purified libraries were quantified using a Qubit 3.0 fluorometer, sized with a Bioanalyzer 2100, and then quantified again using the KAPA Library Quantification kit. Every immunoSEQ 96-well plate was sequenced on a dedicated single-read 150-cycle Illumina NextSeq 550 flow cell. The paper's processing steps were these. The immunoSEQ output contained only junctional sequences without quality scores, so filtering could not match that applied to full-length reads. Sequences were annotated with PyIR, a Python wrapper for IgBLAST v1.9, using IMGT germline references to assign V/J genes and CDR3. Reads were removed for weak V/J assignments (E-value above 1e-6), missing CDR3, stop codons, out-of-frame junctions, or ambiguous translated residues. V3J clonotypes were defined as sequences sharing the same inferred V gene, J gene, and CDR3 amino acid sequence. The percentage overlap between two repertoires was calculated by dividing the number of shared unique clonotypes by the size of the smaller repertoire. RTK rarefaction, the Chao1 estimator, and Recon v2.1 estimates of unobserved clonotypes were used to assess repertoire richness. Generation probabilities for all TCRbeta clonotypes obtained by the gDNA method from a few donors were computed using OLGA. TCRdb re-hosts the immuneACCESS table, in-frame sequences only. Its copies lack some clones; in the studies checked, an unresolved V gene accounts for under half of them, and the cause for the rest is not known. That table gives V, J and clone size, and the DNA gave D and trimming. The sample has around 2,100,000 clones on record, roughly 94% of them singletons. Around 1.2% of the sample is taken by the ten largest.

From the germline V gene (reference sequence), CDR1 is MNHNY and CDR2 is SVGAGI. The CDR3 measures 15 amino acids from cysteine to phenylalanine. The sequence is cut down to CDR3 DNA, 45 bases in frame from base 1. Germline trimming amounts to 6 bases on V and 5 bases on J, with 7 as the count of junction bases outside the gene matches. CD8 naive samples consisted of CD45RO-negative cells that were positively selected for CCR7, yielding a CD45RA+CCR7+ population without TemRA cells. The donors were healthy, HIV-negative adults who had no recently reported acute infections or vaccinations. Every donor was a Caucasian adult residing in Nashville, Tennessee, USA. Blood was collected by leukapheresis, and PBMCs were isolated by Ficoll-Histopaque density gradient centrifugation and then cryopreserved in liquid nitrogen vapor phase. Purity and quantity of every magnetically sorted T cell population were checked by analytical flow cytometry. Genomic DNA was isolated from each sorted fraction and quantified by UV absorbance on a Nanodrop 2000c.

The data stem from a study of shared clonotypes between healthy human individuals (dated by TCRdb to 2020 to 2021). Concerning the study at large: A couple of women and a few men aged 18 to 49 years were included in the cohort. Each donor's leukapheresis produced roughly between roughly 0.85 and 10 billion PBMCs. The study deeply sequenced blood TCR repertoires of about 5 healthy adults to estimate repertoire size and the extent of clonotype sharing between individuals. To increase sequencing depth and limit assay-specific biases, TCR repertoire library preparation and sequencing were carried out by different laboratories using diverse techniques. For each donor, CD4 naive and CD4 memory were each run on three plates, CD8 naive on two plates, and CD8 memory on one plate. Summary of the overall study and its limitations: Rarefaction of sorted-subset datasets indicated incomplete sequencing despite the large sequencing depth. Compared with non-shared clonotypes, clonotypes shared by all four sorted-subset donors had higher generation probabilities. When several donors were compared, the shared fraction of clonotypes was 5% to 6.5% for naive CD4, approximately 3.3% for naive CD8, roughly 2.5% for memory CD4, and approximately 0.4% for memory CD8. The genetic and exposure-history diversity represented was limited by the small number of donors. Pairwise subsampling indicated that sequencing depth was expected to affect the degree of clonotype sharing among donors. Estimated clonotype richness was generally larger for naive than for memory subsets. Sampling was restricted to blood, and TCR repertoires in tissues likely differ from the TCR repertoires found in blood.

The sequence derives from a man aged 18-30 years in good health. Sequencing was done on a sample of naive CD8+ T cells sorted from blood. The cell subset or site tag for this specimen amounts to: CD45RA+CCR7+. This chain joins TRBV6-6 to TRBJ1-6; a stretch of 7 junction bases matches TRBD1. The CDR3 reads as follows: CASSPNRGNNSPLHF. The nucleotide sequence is TGTGCCAGCAGCCCGAACAGGGGAAATAATTCACCCCTCCACTTT.